This record looks at one TCR beta chain sequence and its context. Its matching antigen is unknown. Second-dose groups at about 4 or about 12 weeks were pooled. The repertoire was sequenced with immunoSEQ multiplex PCR; TCRdb's copy has only in-frame clones and lacks some. The sample carries about 110,000 clones, over 85% recorded once. This entry comes from a study of T cell responses to AZD1222 COVID-19 vaccine. General study findings and limits: Scientists sampled the repertoires only once the peak T cell response had passed.

The sequence was obtained from an adult who received the AZD1222 COVID-19 vaccine. Specimen: peripheral blood, collected 28 days after the second AZD1222 dose.

The CDR3 loop reads CASSIDQQPQHF. In DNA, the CDR3 is TGTGCCAGTAGTATAGACCAGCAGCCCCAGCATTTT. The chain joins TRBV19 to TRBJ1-5; D remains unclear. Deletions cut 0 bases from V and 7 bases from J, with 4 bases between. Germline values: CDR1 LNHDA, CDR2 SQIVND (reference sequence). The CDR3 is 12 residues long.